This T cell receptor (beta chain) emerged from a study of T cell responses to AZD1222 COVID-19 vaccine. Germline CDR1 reads SEHNR; CDR2 reads FQNEAQ (reference sequence). The CDR3 consists of 12 residues. Of note for this clone: Antigen specificity is unknown. One junction end does not reproduce the germline sequence, and a read error may be involved.

The assay was immunoSEQ multiplex PCR, and TCRdb's table has in-frame clones only and misses some. The top ten hold about a tenth of the sample, which has about 150,000 clones, 80% to 90% seen once. Study results and caveats: CD4 TCRs linked to vaccination spanned spike, dominating at 160-218 and 743-854. Spike-specific TCR breadth and depth rose after two AZD1222 doses. Sampling captured repertoires only after the peak T cell response.

Sequenced material: peripheral blood, taken 28 days after the second AZD1222 dose. This clonotype was sampled from an adult who received the AZD1222 COVID-19 vaccine. This chain joins TRBV7-9 and TRBJ2-7; 12 nucleotides line up with TRBD2. CDR3 sequence (DNA): TGTGCCAGCAGCCACGGACTAGCGGGGAACCACTTC. It specifies CASSHGLAGNHF.